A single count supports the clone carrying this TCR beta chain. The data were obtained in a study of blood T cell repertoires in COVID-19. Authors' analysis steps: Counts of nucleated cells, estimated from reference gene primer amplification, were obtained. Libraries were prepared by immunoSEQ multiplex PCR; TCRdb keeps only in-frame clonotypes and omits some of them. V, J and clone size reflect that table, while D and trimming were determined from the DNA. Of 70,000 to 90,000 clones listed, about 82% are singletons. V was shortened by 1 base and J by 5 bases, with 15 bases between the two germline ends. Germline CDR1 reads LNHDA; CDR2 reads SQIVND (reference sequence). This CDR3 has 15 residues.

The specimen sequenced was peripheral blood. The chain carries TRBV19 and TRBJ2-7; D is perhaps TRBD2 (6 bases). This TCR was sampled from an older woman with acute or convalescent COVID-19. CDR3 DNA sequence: TGTGCCAGTAGTATAGTATGGGGCGGAGGGGACGAGCAGTACTTC. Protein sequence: CASSIVWGGGDEQYF.